The clone carrying this TCR beta chain occurred many times. Its specificity is not known. These data come from a study of CD8 T cells in ankylosing spondylitis. The ends were cut back, 6 bases at V and 7 bases at J, with 15 bases in the middle. The CDR3 contains 13 residues. Germline V lookup: CDR1 DFQATT, CDR2 SNEGSKA (reference sequence). Regarding the study as a whole: Prior work had noted some motif variants in reactive arthritis blood and synovial fluid. Clones linked with disease were CD8+ and fairly uncommon in the peripheral blood. Matched synovial fluid from ankylosing spondylitis patients was reported to be enriched for disease-linked clones.

Quantitative 5'-RACE with molecular barcodes produced the TCR beta libraries. TCRdb itself ran the 5' RACE reads through MiXCR, one entry per CDR3 protein. The sample yields around 150,000 distinct CDR3 sequences, 11% seen once. The sample comprised blood, either unsorted or a sorted T cell fraction (not recorded which). The chain couples TRBV20-1 to TRBJ1-4; D may be TRBD1 (6 bases). The source of this sequence is a male donor with ankylosing spondylitis or in good health (not recorded which). DNA for the CDR3: TGCAGTGCAGGGGGGGGATGGGGTGAAAAACTGTTTTTT. Its translation is CSAGGGWGEKLFF.